These 32 T cell receptor beta chains originate from one sample sequenced in a study of blood T cell repertoires in COVID-19 (dated by TCRdb to 2018 to 2021). Libraries were built with the immunoSEQ multiplex PCR assay. TCRdb provides this immuneACCESS table in a form limited to in-frame rearrangements. Some clones are lacking; in checked studies, under half of them reflect an unresolved V gene, and why the rest are absent is not known. Recorded for this sample are about 200,000 clones; 75% to 95% of them occurred a single time. The leading ten clones occupy 0.5% to 0.6% of the sample. The sequencing sample was made of peripheral blood. Receptors originate from a man aged 50 to 59 with acute or convalescent COVID-19.

CDR3 protein: CASTPGARGLRQTQYF. The CDR3 DNA is TGTGCCAGCACCCCCGGGGCCAGGGGGCTGCGTCAGACCCAGTACTTC. The V gene is TRBV7-2, the J gene TRBJ2-5, with 8 bases fitting TRBD1. The CDR3 has 16 residues. V was clipped by 7 bases and J by 6 bases; unmatched bases: 16. Germline values: CDR1 SGHTA, CDR2 FQGNSA.

J is TRBJ1-1 and V is TRBV10-3, with TRBD1 matching 12 bases. The CDR3 has 16 residues. Looked up from germline, CDR1 is ENHRY and CDR2 is SYGVKD. With V trimmed by 6 bases and J by 3 bases, 8 bases remained unmatched. The CDR3 loop reads CAISPGQGAKDTEAFF. The CDR3 DNA sequence: TGTGCCATCAGCCCGGGACAGGGGGCGAAAGACACTGAAGCTTTCTTT.

The chain carries TRBV9 and TRBJ1-5; 8 nucleotides agree with TRBD1. V shed 3 bases and J 5 bases; nucleotides not matched to a gene: 13. This CDR3 region has 17 residues. The germline CDR1 and CDR2 sequences are SGDLS and YYNGEE. This CDR3 is CASSGRDRPHSDQPQHF. The CDR3 region has the DNA TGTGCCAGCAGCGGACGGGACAGGCCCCATTCAGATCAGCCCCAGCATTTT.

This clone was found once. The rearrangement links TRBV7-3 to TRBJ2-1, with a weak D call TRBD2 (6 bases). The germline gives CDR1 SGHTA, CDR2 FQGTGA. The length of the CDR3 is 16 residues. Between the trimmed V and J ends, which lost 5 bases and 2 bases, there was a span of 16 bases. The DNA for the CDR3 is TGTGCCAGCAGCGCTCGAGGGGCGGGGCCCTACAATGAGCAGTTCTTC. Translation gives CASSARGAGPYNEQFF.

This rearrangement joins TRBV6-1 to TRBJ1-2, with D possibly being TRBD1 (5 bases). The CDR3 is 14 residues long. Germline V gives CDR1 MNHNS, CDR2 SASEGT. Trimming cost V 3 bases and J 0 bases, with 8 bases left between them. DNA for the CDR3: TGTGCCAGCAGTGACCCAGGGACTAACTATGGCTACACCTTC. This sequence encodes CASSDPGTNYGYTF.

This chain connects TRBV28 to TRBJ1-5, with D perhaps matching TRBD1 (6 bases). The germline gives CDR1 MDHEN, CDR2 SYDVKM. Trimming stripped 0 bases from V and 0 bases from J, with 9 bases between. The CDR3 is 16 amino acids. Here the CDR3 reads CASSLWGAGSNQPQHF. CDR3 in DNA: TGTGCCAGCAGTTTATGGGGGGCGGGTAGCAATCAGCCCCAGCATTTT.

This clone was counted between two and nine times. The chain carries TRBV2 and TRBJ1-5, with a tentative D call TRBD1 (6 bases). This CDR3 region has 15 residues. Trimming removed 7 bases at V and 0 bases at J, with 13 bases between. Per germline, CDR1 SNHLY and CDR2 FYNNEI. DNA for the CDR3: TGTGCCAGCAAACTACAGGGTTATAGCAATCAGCCCCAGCATTTT. As protein: CASKLQGYSNQPQHF. Complete variable domain (other parts from reference TRBV2 and TRBJ1-5): EPEVTQTPSHQVTQMGQEVILRCVPISNHLYFYWYRQILGQKVEFLVSFYNNEISEKSEIFDDQFSVERPDGSNFTLKIRSTKLEDSAMYFCASKLQGYSNQPQHFGDGTRLSIL.

The rearrangement joins TRBV5-1 to TRBJ1-1, with 9 bases identical to TRBD1. In germline, CDR1 is SGHRS, CDR2 YFSETQ. V lost 2 bases and J lost 4; bases outside the gene matches: 3. The CDR3 runs 14 residues. CDR3 bases: TGCGCCAGCAGCTTACAGGGGGCGGGCACTGAAGCTTTCTTT. It is translated as CASSLQGAGTEAFF.

This clone appeared a few times. V usage is TRBV7-3 and J usage is TRBJ1-1; no clear D gene. CDR3 size: 10 residues. V was cut by 8 bases and J by 1 base, with 2 bases left in between. Germline values: CDR1 SGHTA, CDR2 FQGTGA. Here the CDR3 DNA reads TGTGCCAGCCAGAACACTGAAGCTTTCTTT. Translation: CASQNTEAFF.

The chain carries TRBV3-1 (or the pseudogene TRBV3-2) and TRBJ2-1; 7 nucleotides match TRBD1. This CDR3 region has 11 residues. Germline V gene sequence: CDR1 LGHDT, CDR2 YNNKEL (reference sequence). V shed 1 base, J shed 16 bases, and the junction held 4 bases outside the gene matches. For the CDR3, the DNA is TGTGCCAGCAGCCAAGGGAGACAGGGTTTCTTC. Translation gives CASSQGRQGFF.

The chain couples TRBV2 to TRBJ2-2, with 7 bases that match TRBD1. CDR3 length: 12 residues. Trimming at V came to 10 bases and at J to 5 bases, leaving 4 bases not matched to a gene. Germline loops: CDR1 SNHLY, CDR2 FYNNEI. DNA of the CDR3: TGTGCCATACCAGGGGGTACCGGGGAGCTGTTTTTT. Encoded protein: CAIPGGTGELFF.

The chain recombines TRBV9 with TRBJ2-1, with 12 bases fitting TRBD2. Germline V lookup: CDR1 SGDLS, CDR2 YYNGEE. Trimming cost V 0 bases and J 6 bases; bases outside gene matches: 4. CDR3 length: 16 amino acids. CDR3 in DNA: TGTGCCAGCAGCGTAGGTGGGACTAGCGGGTTCAATGAGCAGTTCTTC. Its protein product is CASSVGGTSGFNEQFF. The full variable domain, with the rest looked up from reference TRBV9 and TRBJ2-1, is DSGVTQTPKHLITATGQRVTLRCSPRSGDLSVYWYQQSLDQGLQFLIQYYNGEERAKGNILERFSAQQFPDLHSELNLSSLELGDSALYFCASSVGGTSGFNEQFFGPGTRLTVL.

Turning to this clone: The same CDR3 arises from other DNA sequences in this sample as well. The V gene is TRBV10-3, the J gene TRBJ2-5; 10 positions match TRBD2. The CDR3 contains 15 residues. CDR1 and CDR2 (germline): ENHRY, SYGVKD. V gave up 0 bases and J gave up 5 bases; unmatched junction bases: 3. Written as DNA, the CDR3 is TGTGCCATCAGTGAGTCTCTAGCGGGAGAGGAGACCCAGTACTTC. Amino acids: CAISESLAGEETQYF.

The J gene is TRBJ2-2, the V gene TRBV3-1 (or the pseudogene TRBV3-2); a possible D gene is TRBD1 (6 bases). In germline, CDR1 is LGHDT, CDR2 YNNKEL (reference sequence). The CDR3 is made up of 14 amino acids. Trimming stripped 3 bases from V and 2 bases from J, with 7 bases between. CDR3: CASSQDRNTGELFF. DNA for the CDR3: TGTGCCAGCAGCCAGGACAGAAACACCGGGGAGCTGTTTTTT.

The chain uses TRBV18 and TRBJ2-5; the D is unclear. CDR1 and CDR2 (germline): KGHSH, LQKENI. V was clipped by 1 base and J by 1 base, with 4 bases between them. The CDR3 is made up of 13 amino acids. Here the CDR3 reads CASSPQPQETQYF. The DNA for the CDR3 is TGTGCCAGCTCACCACAGCCCCAAGAGACCCAGTACTTC.

This clone was seen more than once but under ten times. The rearrangement links TRBV7-9 to TRBJ2-2; D is ambiguous. V lost 5 bases and J lost 0, with 7 bases in between. The CDR3 runs 14 residues. The germline V gene has CDR1 SEHNR and CDR2 FQNEAQ (reference sequence). In DNA, the CDR3 is TGTGCCAGCAGCCCCCACACGAACACCGGGGAGCTGTTTTTT. It yields the protein CASSPHTNTGELFF.

The CDR3 DNA sequence: TGTGCCAGCAGCGGTGGGACAGCCCAAGAGACCCAGTACTTC. Residues: CASSGGTAQETQYF. V gene TRBV9 combines with J gene TRBJ2-5, with TRBD1 identical over 7 bases. The V gene's germline CDR1 is SGDLS and CDR2 YYNGEE. The length of the CDR3 is 14 residues. After removal of 3 bases from V and 1 base from J, the junction contained 3 bases not matched to a gene.

The genes are TRBV6-5 and TRBJ1-5; no firm D call. This CDR3 is 15 amino acids long. Between the trimmed V and J ends, which lost 6 bases and 4 bases, there was a span of 16 bases. The germline CDR1 and CDR2 sequences are MNHEY and SVGAGI. CDR3 bases: TGTGCCAGCAGGGTACGAAGGCAGGCGAATCAGCCCCAGCATTTT. Encoded protein: CASRVRRQANQPQHF.

The chain combines TRBV5-1 with TRBJ1-2; 11 bases are shared with TRBD1. The CDR3 extends over 14 amino acids. The germline CDR1 and CDR2 sequences are SGHRS and YFSETQ. J was trimmed by 6 bases and V by 4 bases; bases with no gene match: 5. CDR3 residues: CASSGTGQGDGYTF. The CDR3 nucleotides are TGCGCCAGCAGCGGGACGGGACAGGGGGATGGCTACACCTTC.

V and J are TRBV7-9 and TRBJ2-2, with 9 bases that match TRBD1. Looked up from germline, CDR1 is SEHNR and CDR2 is FQNEAQ (reference sequence). The V segment lost 3 bases and the J segment 5 bases; nucleotides outside the gene matches: 4. This CDR3 spans 15 amino acids. Here the CDR3 DNA reads TGTGCCAGCAGCTTTCAGACAGGGGGGACCGGGGAGCTGTTTTTT. It specifies CASSFQTGGTGELFF.

The V and J genes are TRBV4-2 and TRBJ1-5; possibly TRBD1 for D (5 bases). Trimming removed 0 bases from V and 7 bases from J, with 10 bases in between. The CDR3 totals 14 residues. Germline assignment: CDR1 LGHNA and CDR2 YNFKEQ. In nucleotides, the CDR3 is TGTGCCAGCAGCCAAGACAGCCAGGGACAGCCCCAGCATTTT. Translated: CASSQDSQGQPQHF.

This clone has just one count. The chain joins TRBV5-8 to TRBJ2-5; D is perhaps TRBD1 (5 bases). Looked up from germline, CDR1 is SGHTS and CDR2 is YDEGEE. The CDR3 totals 15 residues. Trimming stripped 0 bases from V and 2 bases from J, with 11 bases between. CDR3 DNA: TGTGCCAGCAGCTTGGGGGATTACAGGCAAGAGACCCAGTACTTC. Encoded protein: CASSLGDYRQETQYF.

The chain recombines TRBV9 with TRBJ2-3, with D perhaps TRBD2 (6 bases). The V and J ends lost 4 bases and 4 bases respectively, with 16 bases between them. The CDR3 totals 15 residues. Per the germline V gene, CDR1 is SGDLS and CDR2 is YYNGEE. For the CDR3, the DNA is TGTGCCAGCAGCTTTACATGGGACTCCGCAGATACGCAGTATTTT. It yields the protein CASSFTWDSADTQYF.

The genes are TRBV19 and TRBJ1-1; D not certain. The germline gives CDR1 LNHDA, CDR2 SQIVND (reference sequence). Trimming took off 4 bases at V and 8 bases at J, with 11 bases between the two ends. CDR3 length equals 12 residues. The CDR3 DNA reads as TGTGCCAGTAGTAATTCGCGGGCAGAAGCTTTCTTT. Amino acid sequence: CASSNSRAEAFF.

This clone has just a few counts. This chain uses TRBV19 with TRBJ1-5; D not resolved. The V and J ends lost 0 bases and 7 bases respectively, with 7 bases between them. The CDR3 sequence is 13 residues long. In germline, CDR1 is LNHDA, CDR2 SQIVND (reference sequence). CDR3 DNA: TGTGCCAGTAGTATAGAGGGCCGGCAGCCCCAGCATTTT. This translates into CASSIEGRQPQHF.

Note on this clone: The junction differs from germline at one of its ends, possibly a read error. The rearrangement links TRBV4-2 to TRBJ2-5; 8 nucleotides match TRBD2. The CDR3 has 15 amino acids. Germline lookup yields CDR1 LGHNA and CDR2 YNFKEQ. The CDR3 DNA follows: TGTGCCAGCGGCCAAGAGAATAGCGGGGACGAGACCCAGTACTTC. Protein sequence: CASGQENSGDETQYF.

The V call is TRBV27, the J call TRBJ2-7; a weak D match, TRBD1 (5 bases). The length of the CDR3 is 15 residues. Trimming cost V 0 bases and J 2 bases, with 11 bases left between them. In germline, CDR1 is MNHEY, CDR2 SMNVEV (reference sequence). Here the CDR3 reads CASSLSPGSPYEQYF. The CDR3 DNA reads TGTGCCAGCAGTTTATCGCCAGGGTCTCCCTACGAGCAGTACTTC.

The chain has TRBV7-9 and TRBJ2-3; D call uncertain. The CDR3 loop spans 16 amino acids. Germline V gene sequence: CDR1 SEHNR, CDR2 FQNEAQ (reference sequence). Trimming took 1 base from V and 4 from J, leaving 15 bases between them. The CDR3 region is CASSLVALADADTQYF. CDR3 nucleotides: TGTGCCAGCAGCTTAGTAGCCTTGGCTGATGCAGATACGCAGTATTTT.

This sequence joins TRBV14 and TRBJ1-1; D might be TRBD1 (6 bases). Germline values: CDR1 SGHDN, CDR2 FVKESK. V was clipped by 4 bases and J by 4 bases, with 13 bases between them. CDR3 length: 14 amino acids. CDR3 residues: CASSLQGGGTEAFF. In DNA, the CDR3 is TGTGCCAGCAGCCTACAGGGAGGGGGCACTGAAGCTTTCTTT.

The chain recombines TRBV29-1 with TRBJ2-7; 7 bases are shared with TRBD2. The CDR3 runs 15 residues. CDR1 is SQVTM, CDR2 ANQGSEA, per germline. Trimming took 6 bases from V and 5 from J; bases not matched to a gene: 16. Here the CDR3 reads CSVSFAAGPPHEQYF. The CDR3 region has the DNA TGCAGCGTATCTTTCGCAGCGGGGCCCCCTCACGAGCAGTACTTC.

This chain uses TRBV7-9 with TRBJ2-7; 8 bases are a match to TRBD2. Per germline, CDR1 SEHNR and CDR2 FQNEAQ (reference sequence). J lost 2 bases, V lost 5 bases, and 5 bases had no gene match. This CDR3 contains 14 residues. CDR3 region: CASSQLAAPYEQYF. The CDR3 coding sequence is TGTGCCAGCAGCCAACTAGCGGCACCCTACGAGCAGTACTTC.

In this sample, this clone turned up a few times. V is TRBV5-6 and J is TRBJ2-7, with TRBD2 matching over 12 bases. V lost 3 bases, J lost 7 bases, and 11 bases stayed unmatched. In germline, CDR1 is SGHDT, CDR2 YYEEEE. The CDR3 spans 16 residues. This chain's CDR3 is CASSSMKRLAGVEQYV. The CDR3 DNA is TGTGCCAGCAGCTCGATGAAGAGACTAGCGGGGGTTGAGCAGTACGTC.